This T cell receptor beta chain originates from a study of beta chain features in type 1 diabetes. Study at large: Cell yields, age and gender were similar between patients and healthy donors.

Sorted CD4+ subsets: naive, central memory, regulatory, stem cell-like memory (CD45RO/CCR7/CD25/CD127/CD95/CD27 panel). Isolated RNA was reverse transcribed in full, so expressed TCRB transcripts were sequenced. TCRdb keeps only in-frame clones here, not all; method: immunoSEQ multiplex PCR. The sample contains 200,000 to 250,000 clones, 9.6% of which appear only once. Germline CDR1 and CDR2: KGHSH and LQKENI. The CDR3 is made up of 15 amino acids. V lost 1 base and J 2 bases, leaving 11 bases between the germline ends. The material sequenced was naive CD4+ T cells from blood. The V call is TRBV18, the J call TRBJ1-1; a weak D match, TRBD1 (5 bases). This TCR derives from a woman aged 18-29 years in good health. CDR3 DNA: TGTGCCAGCTCACCACATTCTCAGGGTAACACTGAAGCTTTCTTT. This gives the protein CASSPHSQGNTEAFF.